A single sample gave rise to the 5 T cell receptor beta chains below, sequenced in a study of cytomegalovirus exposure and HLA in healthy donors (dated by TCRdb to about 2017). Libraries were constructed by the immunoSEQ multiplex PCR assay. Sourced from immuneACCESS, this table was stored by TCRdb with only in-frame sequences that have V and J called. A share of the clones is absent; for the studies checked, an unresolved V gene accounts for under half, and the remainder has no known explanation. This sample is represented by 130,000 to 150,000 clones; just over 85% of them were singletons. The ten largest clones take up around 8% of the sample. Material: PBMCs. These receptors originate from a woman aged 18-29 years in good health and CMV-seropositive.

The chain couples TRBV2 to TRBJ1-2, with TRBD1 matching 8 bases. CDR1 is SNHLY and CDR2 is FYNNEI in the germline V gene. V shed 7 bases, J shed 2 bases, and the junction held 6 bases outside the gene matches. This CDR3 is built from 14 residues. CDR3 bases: TGTGCCAGCACCCAGGGGGCTGCCAACTATGGCTACACCTTC. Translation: CASTQGAANYGYTF.

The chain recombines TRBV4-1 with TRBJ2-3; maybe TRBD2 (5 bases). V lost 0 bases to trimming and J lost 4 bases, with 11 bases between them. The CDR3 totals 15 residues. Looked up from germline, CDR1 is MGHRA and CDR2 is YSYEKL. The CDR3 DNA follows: TGCGCCAGCAGCCAAGAAGGGCTAGCCGCAGATACGCAGTATTTT. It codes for CASSQEGLAADTQYF.

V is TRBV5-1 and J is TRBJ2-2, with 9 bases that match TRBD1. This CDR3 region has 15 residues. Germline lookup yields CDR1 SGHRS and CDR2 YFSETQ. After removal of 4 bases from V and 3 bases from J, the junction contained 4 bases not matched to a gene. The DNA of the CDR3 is TGCGCCAGCAGCGTGACAGGGGGGGACACCGGGGAGCTGTTTTTT. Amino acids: CASSVTGGDTGELFF.

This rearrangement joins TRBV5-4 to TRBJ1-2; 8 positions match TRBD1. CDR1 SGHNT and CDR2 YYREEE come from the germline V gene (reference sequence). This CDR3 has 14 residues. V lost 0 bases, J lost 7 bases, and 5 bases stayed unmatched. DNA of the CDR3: TGTGCCAGCAGCTTGGAACAGGGGGTGGGTGGCTACACCTTC. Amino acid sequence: CASSLEQGVGGYTF.

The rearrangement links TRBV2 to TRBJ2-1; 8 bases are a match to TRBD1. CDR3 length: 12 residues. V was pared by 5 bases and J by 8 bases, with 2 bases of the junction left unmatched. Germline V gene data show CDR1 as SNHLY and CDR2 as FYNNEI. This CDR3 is CASSYRGDEQFF. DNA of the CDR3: TGTGCCAGCAGTTACAGGGGGGATGAGCAGTTCTTC.